The 23 T cell receptor beta chains in this list originate from one sample, sequenced in a study of early T cells in non-severe SARS-CoV-2 infection. TCRdb recomputed calls from the 5' RACE reads with MiXCR, one row per CDR3 protein. The sample carries approximately 120,000 distinct CDR3 sequences, 14% to 15% recorded once. Input material: whole blood. All receptors come from an adult who was a healthcare worker with PCR-confirmed SARS-CoV-2 infection or an uninfected control (not recorded which).

A note on this clonotype: At one end the junction does not follow the germline gene, possibly because of a read error. The V and J genes are TRBV27 and TRBJ1-3; 9 bases fit TRBD1. Per the germline V gene, CDR1 is MNHEY and CDR2 is SMNVEV (reference sequence). This CDR3 region has 18 residues. CDR3 protein: CASRTFRGDRVSRNTIYF. The CDR3 DNA sequence: TGTGCCAGCAGAACCTTTCGCGGGGACAGGGTCTCTAGAAACACCATATATTTT.

The chain is built from TRBV29-1 and TRBJ1-4; unclear D gene. The ends were cut back, 1 base at V and 5 bases at J, with 8 bases in the middle. The CDR3 is made up of 13 amino acids. CDR1 and CDR2 (germline): SQVTM, ANQGSEA. The CDR3 reads CSVEAGPNEKLFF. The CDR3 DNA sequence: TGCAGCGTTGAAGCTGGGCCCAATGAAAAACTGTTTTTT. The complete variable domain, with remaining parts taken from reference TRBV29-1 and TRBJ1-4, reads SAVISQKPSRDICQRGTSLTIQCQVDSQVTMMFWYRQQPGQSLTLIATANQGSEATYESGFVIDKFPISRPNLTFSTLTVSNMSPEDSSIYLCSVEAGPNEKLFFGSGTQLSVL.

The table lists this clonotype with a few counts. The rearrangement uses TRBV7-8 and TRBJ1-6, with D unresolved. Germline V gives CDR1 SGHVS, CDR2 FQNEAQ. Trimming cost V 3 bases and J 8 bases, with 14 bases left between them. CDR3 length equals 15 residues. In nucleotides, the CDR3 is TGTGCCAGCAGCTTCGGGAACAGCCTAGATTCACCCCTCCACTTT. Amino acid sequence: CASSFGNSLDSPLHF.

This clonotype was seen only a few times. The chain employs TRBV11-2 and TRBJ2-1; the D is unclear. V was shortened by 3 bases and J by 0 bases, with 3 bases between the two germline ends. Germline lookup yields CDR1 SGHAT and CDR2 FQNNGV. The CDR3 has 13 residues. CDR3 loop: CASSFSSYNEQFF. DNA of the CDR3: TGTGCCAGCAGCTTCTCCTCCTACAATGAGCAGTTCTTC.

The gene calls are TRBV7-9 and TRBJ2-1; TRBD2 agrees at 9 bases. The V gene's germline CDR1 is SEHNR and CDR2 FQNEAQ (reference sequence). CDR3 length equals 16 residues. J gave up 5 bases and V 3 bases, and 8 bases lay outside the gene matches. The CDR3 bases are TGTGCCAGCAGCTTTAGCAGCGGGGGGTCACACAATGAGCAGTTCTTC. Its translation: CASSFSSGGSHNEQFF.

This clonotype was seen many times. The CDR3 bases are TGCGCCAGCAGTGAGTCGAAGGCGACAGCCTCGGGTCAAGCTTTCTTT. It translates to CASSESKATASGQAFF. This rearrangement joins TRBV10-1 to TRBJ1-1; D perhaps matches TRBD1 (5 bases). CDR1 and CDR2 (germline): WNHNN, SYGVQD (reference sequence). The CDR3 totals 16 residues. The V end was cut by 0 bases, the J end by 9 bases, with 20 bases between.

This clonotype appeared a few times. The rearrangement uses TRBV3-1 and TRBJ2-1; D gene uncertain. From germline, CDR1 is LGHDT and CDR2 YNNKEL (reference sequence). V shed 0 bases and J shed 5 bases, with 8 bases lying between them. This CDR3 contains 14 residues. CDR3 residues: CASSQEALDNEQFF. The CDR3 coding sequence is TGTGCCAGCAGCCAAGAGGCGCTTGACAATGAGCAGTTCTTC.

This clonotype was counted a few times. The chain recombines TRBV2 with TRBJ2-3, with 8 bases identical to TRBD1. This CDR3 spans 16 amino acids. V shed 7 bases, J shed 3 bases, and the junction held 12 bases outside the gene matches. Germline assignment: CDR1 SNHLY and CDR2 FYNNEI. CDR3 nucleotide sequence: TGTGCCAGCATGGCCGCTTACAGGGGGTGGACAGATACGCAGTATTTT. This encodes CASMAAYRGWTDTQYF.

This clonotype was observed a few times. This chain connects TRBV6-6 to TRBJ1-1, with TRBD1 identical over 8 bases. Looked up from germline, CDR1 is MNHNY and CDR2 is SVGAGI (reference sequence). The CDR3 consists of 18 residues. After removal of 2 bases from V and 5 bases from J, the junction contained 16 bases not matched to a gene. As DNA, the CDR3 is TGTGCCAGCAGTTACACACCAACTCTTCGACAGGGGAGGACTGAAGCTTTCTTT. Protein product: CASSYTPTLRQGRTEAFF.

The chain uses TRBV2 and TRBJ2-3; D is unresolved. In germline, CDR1 is SNHLY, CDR2 FYNNEI. V lost 7 bases, J lost 3 bases, and 17 bases lay in between. The CDR3 has 15 amino acids. This CDR3 reads CASIAVGLETDTQYF. CDR3 in DNA: TGTGCCAGCATCGCCGTGGGGTTAGAGACAGATACGCAGTATTTT.

This clonotype was seen once. This chain links TRBV20-1 with TRBJ1-1; D not resolved. The CDR3 is 14 amino acids. CDR1 and CDR2 from the germline V gene are DFQATT and SNEGSKA (reference sequence). Between the trimmed V and J ends, which lost 6 bases and 4 bases, there was a span of 18 bases. In DNA form, the CDR3 reads TGCAGTGCCAACCGGGATCCATTCGGCACTGAAGCTTTCTTT. Its protein is CSANRDPFGTEAFF.

This clonotype was observed a few times. The V call is TRBV5-5, the J call TRBJ1-5, with 9 positions matching TRBD1. This CDR3 is 15 amino acids long. Trimming took 5 bases from V and 5 from J; bases not matched to a gene: 8. Germline CDR1 SGHKS, CDR2 YYEKEE (reference sequence). The CDR3 loop reads CASSKTGGLDQPQHF. Here the CDR3 DNA reads TGTGCCAGCAGTAAAACAGGGGGCCTAGATCAGCCCCAGCATTTT.

This clonotype was seen more than once but under ten times. V and J are TRBV18 and TRBJ1-2; perhaps TRBD1 as D (5 bases). Germline V gene sequence: CDR1 KGHSH, CDR2 LQKENI. This CDR3 has 16 amino acids. The ends were cut back, 0 bases at V and 2 bases at J, with 13 bases in the middle. The CDR3 DNA reads as TGTGCCAGCTCACCACCGAGGGGCGAGGGCAACTATGGCTACACCTTC. Protein: CASSPPRGEGNYGYTF.

This sequence joins TRBV12-3 or TRBV12-4 and TRBJ2-7, with TRBD1 matching over 8 bases. With 1 base clipped from V and 5 bases from J, the junction kept 4 bases outside the gene matches. The CDR3 sequence is 14 residues long. CDR3 loop: CASSLGGQVHEQYF. The CDR3, as DNA: TGTGCCAGCAGTTTAGGGGGACAGGTCCACGAGCAGTACTTC.

This chain uses TRBV15 with TRBJ2-2; D is uncertain. The CDR3 spans 15 residues. V lost 0 bases to trimming and J lost 6 bases, with 11 bases between them. Germline CDR1 and CDR2: LNHNV and YYDKDF (reference sequence). CDR3 loop: CATSREGIGAGELFF. The DNA for the CDR3 is TGTGCCACCAGCAGAGAGGGAATCGGCGCCGGGGAGCTGTTTTTT.

This clonotype has just a few counts. The chain uses TRBV5-1 and TRBJ2-6, with 10 bases lining up with TRBD1. Germline trimming cut 4 bases from V and 2 bases from J; bases unmatched to any gene: 9. This CDR3 is 18 amino acids long. Per germline, CDR1 SGHRS and CDR2 YFSETQ. The CDR3 is CASSGGQGLLAGANVLTF. DNA for the CDR3: TGCGCCAGCAGCGGGGGACAGGGGTTGTTGGCTGGGGCCAACGTCCTGACTTTC.

This clonotype was seen a few times. The rearrangement links TRBV11-3 to TRBJ2-5; perhaps D is TRBD1 or TRBD2 (5 bases each). Germline lookup yields CDR1 SGHNT and CDR2 YENEEA. Trimming stripped 5 bases from V and 5 bases from J, with 18 bases between. The CDR3 extends over 15 amino acids. The CDR3, as DNA: TGTGCCAGCAGCCTAAGCGGCAAAGAGGGGGAGACCCAGTACTTC. Its translation: CASSLSGKEGETQYF.

This clonotype was counted between two and nine times. This chain links TRBV12-3 or TRBV12-4 with TRBJ2-3; either TRBD1 or TRBD2 may supply D (6 bases each). V lost 8 bases to trimming and J lost 2 bases, with 20 bases between them. This CDR3 contains 16 residues. CDR3: CASRRGPRILTDTQYF. The CDR3 DNA reads TGTGCCAGCCGCCGGGGGCCCAGGATACTCACAGATACGCAGTATTTT.

The chain uses TRBV15 and TRBJ2-5, with a weak D call TRBD2 (5 bases). In germline, CDR1 is LNHNV, CDR2 YYDKDF (reference sequence). The V end was cut by 2 bases, the J end by 4 bases, with 8 bases between. The CDR3 loop spans 13 amino acids. The CDR3 DNA is TGTGCCACCAGCAGAAATGGGAGAGAGACCCAGTACTTC. It is translated as CATSRNGRETQYF.

Ten or more counts support this clonotype. The J gene is TRBJ1-1, the V gene TRBV3-1; D ambiguous. V gave up 0 bases and J gave up 1 base, with 9 bases separating them. The CDR3 is 15 residues long. Germline assignment: CDR1 LGHDT and CDR2 YNNKEL (reference sequence). The CDR3 is CASSQDAAGNTEAFF. The CDR3 nucleotides read TGTGCCAGCAGCCAAGATGCGGCAGGGAACACTGAAGCTTTCTTT.

The V and J genes are TRBV29-1 and TRBJ1-1; TRBD1 is a possible D gene (6 bases). V gave up 2 bases and J gave up 4 bases, with 17 bases separating them. CDR1 and CDR2 (germline): SQVTM, ANQGSEA. The CDR3 spans 15 residues. CDR3 nucleotides: TGCAGCGTTGAATTAGGGGGGAGCGTGGGCACTGAAGCTTTCTTT. Translation gives CSVELGGSVGTEAFF.

Only a few counts were recorded for this clonotype. J is TRBJ2-3 and V is TRBV12-3 or TRBV12-4; D ambiguous. Deletions cut 6 bases from V and 2 bases from J, with 12 bases between. The CDR3 runs to 14 residues. CDR3 residues: CASSPGSVTDTQYF. In DNA form, the CDR3 reads TGTGCCAGCAGCCCCGGCTCAGTCACAGATACGCAGTATTTT.

This clonotype showed up many times. V usage is TRBV20-1 and J usage is TRBJ2-3, with 7 bases fitting TRBD1. Germline CDR1 reads DFQATT; CDR2 reads SNEGSKA (reference sequence). Trimming took 6 bases from V and 1 from J; bases not matched to a gene: 7. CDR3 length: 14 amino acids. The CDR3 DNA sequence: TGCAGTGCAGACCGACAGGGCCGCACAGATACGCAGTATTTT. This codes for CSADRQGRTDTQYF.